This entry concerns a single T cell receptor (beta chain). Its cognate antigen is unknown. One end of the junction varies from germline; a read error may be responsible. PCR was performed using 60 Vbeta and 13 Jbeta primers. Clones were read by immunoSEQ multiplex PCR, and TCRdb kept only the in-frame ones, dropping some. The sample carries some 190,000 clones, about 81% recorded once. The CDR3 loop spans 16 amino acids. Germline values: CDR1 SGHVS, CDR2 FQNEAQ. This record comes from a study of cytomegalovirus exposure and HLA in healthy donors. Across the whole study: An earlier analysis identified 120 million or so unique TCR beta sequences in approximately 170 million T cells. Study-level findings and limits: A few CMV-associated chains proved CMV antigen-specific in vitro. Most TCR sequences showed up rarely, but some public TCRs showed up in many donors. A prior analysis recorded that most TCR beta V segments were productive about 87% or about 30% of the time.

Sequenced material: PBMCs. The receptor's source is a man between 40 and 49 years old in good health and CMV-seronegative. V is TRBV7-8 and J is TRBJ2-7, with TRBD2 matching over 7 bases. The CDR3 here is CASSPGTTHSGPLAHF. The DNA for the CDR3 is TGTGCCAGCAGCCCCGGGACTACCCATTCAGGTCCCCTCGCCCACTTC.